This TCR beta chain was captured by sequencing in a study of cytomegalovirus exposure and HLA in healthy donors. This clone was seen once. CDR1 is MNHNY, CDR2 SVGAGI, per germline (reference sequence). V was cut by 11 bases and J by 7 bases, with 11 bases left in between. The CDR3 length is 10 residues. Healthy individuals who donated bone marrow served as the donors. In the PCR, 60 Vbeta and 13 Jbeta primers were used. Per the original data handling: In a later analysis, about 12 million of 65 million to 90 million unique beta chains occurred in at least two donors. The repertoire was sequenced with immunoSEQ multiplex PCR; TCRdb's copy has only in-frame clones and lacks some. V and J calls and clone size come straight from that table; D and trimming were deduced from the DNA. The sample records roughly 120,000 clones, 70% to 80% being singletons.

The sequenced sample was PBMCs. This receptor was taken from a man in his forties in good health and CMV-seronegative. This chain joins TRBV6-6 and TRBJ1-1; possible D gene TRBD1, 5 bases. The CDR3 sequence: CASRGGEAFF. Written as DNA, the CDR3 is TGTGCCTCCCGGGGGGGTGAAGCTTTCTTT.